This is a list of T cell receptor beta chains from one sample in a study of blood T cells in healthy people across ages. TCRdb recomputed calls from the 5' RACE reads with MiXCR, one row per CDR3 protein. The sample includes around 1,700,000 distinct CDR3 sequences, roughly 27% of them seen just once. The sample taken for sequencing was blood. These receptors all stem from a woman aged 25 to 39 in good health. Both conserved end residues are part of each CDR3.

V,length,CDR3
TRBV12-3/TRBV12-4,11,CASSRDRMYTF
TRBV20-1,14,CSARASSSYNEQFF
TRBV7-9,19,CASSSSSGGTKGHRETQYF
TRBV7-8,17,CASSPRDRALRGETQYF
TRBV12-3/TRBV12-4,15,CASSFASERNYGYTF
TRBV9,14,CASSEAPREGEQFF
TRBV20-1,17,CSARDLGLAGFRDEQFF
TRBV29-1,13,CSVEARGANVLTF
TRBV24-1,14,CATSDRSDNYGYTF
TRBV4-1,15,CASSPRWEGNQPQHF
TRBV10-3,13,CAISEVQGSEAFF
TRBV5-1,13,CASSLGGPNEQFF
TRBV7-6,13,CASTNRVEDTQYF
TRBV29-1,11,CSVRLSNEQFF
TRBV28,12,CASSPQGARVFF
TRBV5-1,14,CASSLVARADTQYF
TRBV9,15,CASSVQGHSYNEQFF
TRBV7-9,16,CASSLGIGAVGDTQYF
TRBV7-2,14,CASSQRQGVEKLFF
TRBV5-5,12,CASSFQDDEQFF
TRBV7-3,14,CASSSAGANSPLHF
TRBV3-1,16,CASSWGLASSYNEQFF
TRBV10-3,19,CAISGVPRDGSGGVYEQYF
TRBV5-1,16,CASSLAGRGGQNEQFF
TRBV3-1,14,CASSQDRRALGYTF
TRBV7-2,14,CASSPRRGGETQYF
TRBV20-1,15,CSASRIRASGGELFF
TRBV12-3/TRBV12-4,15,CASTAGGEYQETQYF
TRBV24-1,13,CATAKANQETQYF
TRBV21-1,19,CASSKDVPLGRIAKNIQYF
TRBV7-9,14,CASSLFDSLNEQFF
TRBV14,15,CASSQAPREGSPLHF
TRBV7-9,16,CASSPSQGFGSYEQYF